Reported below is one TCR beta chain. Its specificity is not known. The data derive from a study of T-cell reconstitution after alpha-beta-depleted transplantation in children. Broader study findings: The high TCRbeta diversity at day 60 in some patients came from surviving recipient T cells and thymic progenitors. About two months after transplant, alpha-beta T cells reportedly came from several hundred expanded graft clones. At the one-year point after transplant, T-cell counts and TCRbeta diversity were found to come mostly from T cells that had been newly produced.

V was shortened by 5 bases and J by 4 bases, with 20 bases between the two germline ends. There are 16 residues in the CDR3. The germline V gene encodes CDR1 MDHEN and CDR2 SYDVKM. During its preparation, the TCRbeta library received unique molecular identifiers. TCRdb analysed the PCR reads with MiXCR anew, one entry per CDR3 protein. Of about 100,000 distinct CDR3 sequences listed, over 6% were seen once; the top ten hold 15% to 20%. The chain employs TRBV28 and TRBJ1-1, with a weak D call TRBD1 (6 bases). The receptor comes from a boy aged 2 to 10 with acute lymphoblastic leukemia, due to receive a stem cell transplant. The sample in question was PBMCs, obtained before TCRalphabeta/CD19-depleted stem cell transplant. The chain's CDR3 is CASSPPGGAVSTEAFF. CDR3 coding DNA: TGTGCCAGCAGTCCGCCGGGGGGGGCCGTTAGCACTGAAGCTTTCTTT. Looking up the rest from reference TRBV28 and TRBJ1-1 gives the full variable domain: DVKVTQSSRYLVKRTGEKVFLECVQDMDHENMFWYRQDPGLGLRLIYFSYDVKMKEKGDIPEGYSVSREKKERFSLILESASTNQTSMYLCASSPPGGAVSTEAFFGQGTRLTVV.